This T cell receptor beta chain was observed in a study of T cell responses to AZD1222 COVID-19 vaccine. The CDR3 sequence is 13 residues long. The ends lost 3 bases at V and 1 base at J; junction bases unmatched: 0. Germline V gene lookup returns CDR1 SQVTM and CDR2 ANQGSEA. Clones were read by immunoSEQ multiplex PCR, and TCRdb kept only the in-frame ones, dropping some. The table lists tens of thousands of clones, 80% to 90% of them singletons. The rearrangement uses TRBV29-1 and TRBJ1-1; 9 bases are shared with TRBD1. The sequenced sample was peripheral blood, obtained 28 days after the second AZD1222 dose. This TCR came from an adult who received the AZD1222 COVID-19 vaccine. CDR3 residues: CSVETGGNTEAFF. CDR3 DNA sequence: TGCAGCGTTGAGACAGGGGGGAACACTGAAGCTTTCTTT.